This TCR beta chain was retrieved from a study of tumor and adjacent non-tumor tissue in lung cancer. As regards this clonotype: The junction departs from the called germline gene at one end, perhaps through a read error.

Three rounds of nested PCR, following a modified ARM-PCR protocol, produced the TCRbeta library. Via MiXCR, TCRdb re-called the multiplex PCR reads, giving one row per CDR3 protein. The table includes tens of thousands of distinct CDR3 sequences, about 70% detected once. No cell sorting was done before RNA was extracted from the tissue. The CDR3 sequence is 21 residues long. This chain joins TRBV12-3 or TRBV12-4 and TRBJ2-6, with TRBD1 identical over 7 bases. The sequenced sample consisted of lung tumor tissue. The clonotype comes from a man in his fifties or sixties with non-small cell lung cancer. CDR3 region: CASCFFDFFDRASSGANVLTF. Written as DNA, the CDR3 is TGCGCCAGCTGTTTTTTTGATTTTTTCGACAGGGCAAGCTCTGGGGCCAACGTCCTGACTTTC.